This T cell receptor beta chain originates from a study of T cell repertoires in cytomegalovirus infection. At the level of the study: It was the public TCR beta signatures that indicated both CMV infection and matching HLA type.

General study points: Within the response measured ex vivo, HLA-C-restricted CMV-specific TCR beta clonotypes were dominant.

This clonotype was detected many times. Its antigen remains unidentified. Germline and junction disagree at one end, which may indicate a read error. MiXCR, run by TCRdb on the reads, gives a single entry per CDR3 protein. The repertoire holds approximately 730,000 distinct CDR3 sequences, with roughly a third as singletons. Germline CDR1 and CDR2: SEHNR and FQNEAQ (reference sequence). The CDR3 contains 15 residues. The sequences come from cultured PBMCs, collected from culture after CMV antigen stimulation. The sequence derives from a human donor in good health (CMV status not recorded). Some clones in this sample may be carry-over from other donors' samples. The V gene is TRBV7-9, the J gene TRBJ1-3; TRBD1 matches 10 bases. The CDR3 DNA reads as TGCGCCAGCAGCCTGGGACAGGGGAGCGGAAACACCATATATTTT. Translating gives CASSLGQGSGNTIYF.